The TCR beta chain under discussion was sequenced for a study of T cells after posttransplantation cyclophosphamide. The naive gate required viable CD3+CD4+ or CD3+CD8+ cells with CCR7+CD45RA+CD45RO-CD95-CD27+CD28+ phenotype. Trimming stripped 6 bases from V and 5 bases from J, with 27 bases between. Germline V gene sequence: CDR1 SGHTA, CDR2 FQGNSA. The CDR3 extends over 18 amino acids. The method was immunoSEQ multiplex PCR; TCRdb's version includes in-frame clones alone and lacks a portion of them. The table records about 31,000 clones, around nine tenths of them present only once. The TCR originated in a woman aged 60-75 years in good health, CMV-negative, and a related stem cell transplant donor. The sequencing sample was made of naive CD4+ T cells sorted from PBMCs. The chain couples TRBV7-2 to TRBJ2-3, with D perhaps matching TRBD2 (7 bases). CDR3 in amino acids: CASRRGGASGVLGDTQYF. The CDR3 nucleotides are TGTGCCAGCAGAAGGGGGGGGGCTAGCGGAGTTTTAGGAGATACGCAGTATTTT.